This TCR beta chain is from a study of cytomegalovirus exposure and HLA in healthy donors. Study conclusions and caveats: In a later analysis, common viral pathogens appeared linked to several of the most significant clusters.

Germline V CDR1 and CDR2: MNHNY, SVGAGI (reference sequence). The CDR3 loop spans 15 amino acids. Trimming took off 4 bases at V and 4 bases at J, with 17 bases between the two ends. Vbeta (60) and Jbeta (13) primers were used in the PCR. Assay: immunoSEQ multiplex PCR; the TCRdb copy retains only in-frame clones and omits some. The sample has 140,000 to 150,000 clones, around four fifths seen once. Regarding this clone: Its antigen remains unidentified.

This TCR came from a female donor in good health and CMV-seronegative. Sequences were obtained from PBMCs. The chain recombines TRBV6-6 with TRBJ2-7; possibly TRBD2 for D (6 bases). The CDR3 loop is CASSFLGGSGYEQYF. The CDR3 DNA sequence: TGTGCCAGCAGTTTCCTCGGGGGATCCGGGTACGAGCAGTACTTC.